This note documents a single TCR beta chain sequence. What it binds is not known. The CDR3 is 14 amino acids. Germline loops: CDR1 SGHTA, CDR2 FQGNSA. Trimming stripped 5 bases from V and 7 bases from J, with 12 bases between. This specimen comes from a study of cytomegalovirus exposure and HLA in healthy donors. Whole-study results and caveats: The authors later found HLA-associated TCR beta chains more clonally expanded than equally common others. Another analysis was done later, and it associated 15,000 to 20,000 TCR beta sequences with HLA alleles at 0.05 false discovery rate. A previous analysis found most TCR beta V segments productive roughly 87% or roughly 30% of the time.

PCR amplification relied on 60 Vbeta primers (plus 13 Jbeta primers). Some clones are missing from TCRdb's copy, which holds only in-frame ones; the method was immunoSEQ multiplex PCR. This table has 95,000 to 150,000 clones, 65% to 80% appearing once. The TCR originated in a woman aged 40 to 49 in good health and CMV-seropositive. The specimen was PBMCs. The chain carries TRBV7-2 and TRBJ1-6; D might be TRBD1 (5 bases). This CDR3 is CASSIREGNSPLHF. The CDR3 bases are TGTGCCAGCAGCATCAGGGAGGGCAATTCACCCCTCCACTTT.